This is a list of T cell receptor beta chains from one sample in a study of cytomegalovirus exposure and HLA in healthy donors. Using immunoSEQ multiplex PCR, the repertoire was profiled, and TCRdb retains in-frame clones only, with some absent. The data contain roughly 180,000 clones, 65% to 80% of them seen just once; the ten biggest clones take up 2% to 3%. Sequences were obtained from PBMCs. The receptor set was obtained from a woman aged 25-40 years in good health and CMV-seropositive. The CDR3 runs from the conserved cysteine through the conserved F or W. The D gene is left open where the match is weak. Clone size is shown for a subset of rows, as once, few, many or a class of expanded clone.

d_call j_call clone_size v_call cdr3_nt cdr3_aa
TRBD1 TRBJ1-5 NA TRBV5-1 TGCGCCAGCAGCTGGGGACAGGGGGATCAGCCCCAGCATTTT CASSWGQGDQPQHF
NA TRBJ2-1 once TRBV4-1 TGCGCCAGCAGCCAAGATCCCCGGGGCAATGAGCAGTTCTTC CASSQDPRGNEQFF
NA TRBJ1-6 once TRBV6-1 TGTGCCAGCACACGGGACGGGGGGTATAATTCACCCCTCCACTTT CASTRDGGYNSPLHF
TRBD1 TRBJ2-1 NA TRBV15 TGTGCCACCAGCTGGGACAGTTACAATGAGCAGTTCTTC CATSWDSYNEQFF
TRBD1 TRBJ1-5 few TRBV2 TGTGCCAGCAGTGCCGGATGGGACAGGGATTTGGATCAGCCCCAGCATTTT CASSAGWDRDLDQPQHF
NA TRBJ2-5 NA TRBV18 TGTGCCAGCTCACCATTTTGGGGGACTCAAGAGACCCAGTACTTC CASSPFWGTQETQYF
TRBD1 TRBJ2-5 NA TRBV6-5 TGTGCCAGCAGTTACTCAGGGGGCAGAGAGACCCAGTACTTC CASSYSGGRETQYF
NA TRBJ1-6 NA TRBV28 TGTGCCAGCAGCGACACAGGGTCCTGGACCTATAATTCACCCCTCCACTTT CASSDTGSWTYNSPLHF
NA TRBJ1-6 NA TRBV4-2 TGTGCCAGCAGCCAAGATTCGGGGAGCTCCTATAATTCACCCCTCCACTTT CASSQDSGSSYNSPLHF
NA TRBJ1-2 NA TRBV18 TGTGCCAGCTCACCTTTTGAGCGAGCGATAGGTGGCTACACCTTC CASSPFERAIGGYTF
TRBD1 TRBJ2-7 NA TRBV6-4 TGTGCCAGCAGTGGGACAGGGTTCGGGGAGCAGTACTTC CASSGTGFGEQYF
TRBD2 TRBJ2-3 NA TRBV4-2 TGTGCCAGCAGCCAAGCGGGACTAACCCTCCTAGATACGCAGTATTTT CASSQAGLTLLDTQYF
NA TRBJ2-5 NA TRBV5-1 TGCGCCAGCAGCTTGAGTACGGTCCAAGAGACCCAGTACTTC CASSLSTVQETQYF
NA TRBJ1-5 few TRBV4-3 TGCGCCAGCAGCCAAGATTTCAGGAGCAATCAGCCCCAGCATTTT CASSQDFRSNQPQHF
TRBD1 TRBJ1-6 NA TRBV15 TGTGCCACCAGCAGGGGACAGGGAGATTCACCCCTCCACTTT CATSRGQGDSPLHF
NA TRBJ2-1 NA TRBV7-6 TGTGCCAGCAGCTTGGGAGGCTTCATGCCCTCCTACAATGAGCAGTTCTTC CASSLGGFMPSYNEQFF
NA TRBJ1-4 NA TRBV4-3 TGCGCCAGCAGCCAAGATAGTTGGTCGGGGGAAAAACTGTTTTTT CASSQDSWSGEKLFF
TRBD2 TRBJ2-5 NA TRBV9 TGTGCCAGCAGCGTAGTTAGCGGGCTGGGAGAAGAGACCCAGTACTTC CASSVVSGLGEETQYF
NA TRBJ1-5 NA TRBV12-1 TGTGCCAGCAGCTTTGAGTGGTGCGCCTCGGGTGTGAGCAATCAGCCCCAGCATTTT CASSFEWCASGVSNQPQHF
TRBD1 TRBJ2-7 NA TRBV6-5 TGTGCCAGCAGTTACCGGGGGACAGGCTACTACGAGCAGTACTTC CASSYRGTGYYEQYF
TRBD1 TRBJ1-5 once TRBV28 TGTGCCAGCAGCCGGATACCTTTGAGACAGGGAAGGGGCAATCAGCCCCAGCATTTT CASSRIPLRQGRGNQPQHF
TRBD2 TRBJ2-7 NA TRBV28 TGTGCCAGCAGTTCCTTAGCGGGGGGGTCCTACGAGCAGTACTTC CASSSLAGGSYEQYF
TRBD2 TRBJ2-1 NA TRBV7-2 TGTGCCAGCAGCTTAAGCGGGACTAGCGGGGTCTATGAGCAGTTCTTC CASSLSGTSGVYEQFF
NA TRBJ2-7 NA TRBV5-6 TGTGCCAGCAGCTTGCGGGTAGGGACAACAAGCGACTACGAGCAGTACTTC CASSLRVGTTSDYEQYF
NA TRBJ2-1 NA TRBV5-6 TGTGCCAGCAGCTTGAACAGCTACAATGAGCAGTTCTTC CASSLNSYNEQFF
NA TRBJ1-1 few TRBV11-3 TGTGCCAGCAGCTTAGATCAGTCGGGGTCCCTGATGAACACTGAAGCTTTCTTT CASSLDQSGSLMNTEAFF
NA TRBJ1-4 NA TRBV2 TGTGCCAGCAGTGAAGCTCTGGGGGGGGTGGAAAAACTGTTTTTT CASSEALGGVEKLFF
NA TRBJ1-4 few TRBV5-6 TGTGCCAGCAGCTTTATGAGGAGTTATGAAAAACTGTTTTTT CASSFMRSYEKLFF
NA TRBJ1-5 NA TRBV2 TGTGCCAGCAGTGAAGCCCTCAGGGGCAATCAGCCCCAGCATTTT CASSEALRGNQPQHF
NA TRBJ2-1 NA TRBV11-1 TGTGCCAGCAGCTCCGTCCAGGACAGGCGGGGCAGTGAGCAGTTCTTC CASSSVQDRRGSEQFF
NA TRBJ1-5 NA TRBV5-1 TGCGCCAGCAGCTTGGGACAGGCTAATCAGCCCCAGCATTTT CASSLGQANQPQHF
TRBD1 TRBJ2-5 NA TRBV2 TGTGCCAGCATTCGGGGACAGGGGGAGACCCAGTACTTC CASIRGQGETQYF
NA TRBJ2-5 NA TRBV5-1 TGCGCCAGCAGCGGGGACCGGGACATCCAAGAGACCCAGTACTTC CASSGDRDIQETQYF
TRBD1 TRBJ2-6 NA TRBV5-1 TGCGCCAGCAGCCTCCGGGACAGCTTCTCTGGGGCCAACGTCCTGACTTTC CASSLRDSFSGANVLTF
NA TRBJ2-5 NA TRBV2 TGTGCCAGCATCTTGGGGGGGGCTCAAGAGACCCAGTACTTC CASILGGAQETQYF
TRBD1 TRBJ1-6 NA TRBV4-2 TGTGCCAGCAGCCAAGAAATAGGGAACAGGGGGAATTCACCCCTCCACTTT CASSQEIGNRGNSPLHF
TRBD1 TRBJ1-1 NA TRBV10-2 TGCGCCAGCACGGGTCAACGGGACAGGGACATGAACACTGAAGCTTTCTTT CASTGQRDRDMNTEAFF
NA TRBJ1-2 few TRBV4-3 TGCGCCAGCAGCCAAGGACAGTCTACTAACTATGGCTACACCTTC CASSQGQSTNYGYTF
NA TRBJ2-4 NA TRBV4-3 TGCGCCAGCAGCCAAGATCGTCAGGGGACGGGCATTCAGTACTTC CASSQDRQGTGIQYF
TRBD2 TRBJ2-1 NA TRBV9 TGTGCCAGCAGCGTAGGGACTAGCGGGGGGCGGGGGAATGAGCAGTTCTTC CASSVGTSGGRGNEQFF
TRBD1 TRBJ1-6 NA TRBV7-2 TGTGCCAGCAGCTACTACCTGACAGGGGGTTCACCCCTCCACTTT CASSYYLTGGSPLHF
TRBD1 TRBJ1-2 NA TRBV7-8 TGTGCCAGCAGCTTTAGCGCTTCGGGACAGACTAACTATGGCTACACCTTC CASSFSASGQTNYGYTF
NA TRBJ1-4 once TRBV28 TGTGCCAGCAGTTCCCCGGCCAGGGAGGATGAAAAACTGTTTTTT CASSSPAREDEKLFF
NA TRBJ2-7 NA TRBV9 TGTGCCAGCAGCGTGGGGCAGGGGAGCCCCGAGCAGTACTTC CASSVGQGSPEQYF
NA TRBJ1-5 NA TRBV20-1 TGCAGTGCCCGGGAGAATCAGCCCCAGCATTTT CSARENQPQHF
NA TRBJ2-2 NA TRBV7-9 TGTGCCAGCAGCTTCGGGACTTCGAACACCGGGGAGCTGTTTTTT CASSFGTSNTGELFF
TRBD1 TRBJ2-3 NA TRBV11-2 TGTGCCAGCAGCATGACAGGGGGCTATAGCACAGATACGCAGTATTTT CASSMTGGYSTDTQYF
TRBD2 TRBJ2-1 NA TRBV2 TGTGCCAGCAGTGCCAGCGTCTCCTACGCACCTAGCGGGAACTACAATGAGCAGTTCTTC CASSASVSYAPSGNYNEQFF
TRBD1 TRBJ1-4 NA TRBV5-1 TGCGCCAGCAGCTTGGGGGACAGGGGGCTAGAAAAACTGTTTTTT CASSLGDRGLEKLFF
NA TRBJ1-1 NA TRBV4-3 TGCGCCAGCAGCGTTAAAGCGAACACTGAAGCTTTCTTT CASSVKANTEAFF
NA TRBJ2-7 few TRBV18 TGTGCCAGCTCACCCTCCGGACAGACCGACTACGAGCAGTACTTC CASSPSGQTDYEQYF
TRBD2 TRBJ2-1 few TRBV19 TGTGCCAGTAGTATCGCGGGGGGGAATCTCAATGAGCAGTTCTTC CASSIAGGNLNEQFF
TRBD1 TRBJ1-2 NA TRBV6-5 TGTGCCAGCAGTTACAAGGGACAGGGGGGATTTGGCTACACCTTC CASSYKGQGGFGYTF
TRBD1 TRBJ1-5 NA TRBV15 TGTGCCACCAGGGGACAGCTTTCCTCGGGGCAGCCCCAGCATTTT CATRGQLSSGQPQHF